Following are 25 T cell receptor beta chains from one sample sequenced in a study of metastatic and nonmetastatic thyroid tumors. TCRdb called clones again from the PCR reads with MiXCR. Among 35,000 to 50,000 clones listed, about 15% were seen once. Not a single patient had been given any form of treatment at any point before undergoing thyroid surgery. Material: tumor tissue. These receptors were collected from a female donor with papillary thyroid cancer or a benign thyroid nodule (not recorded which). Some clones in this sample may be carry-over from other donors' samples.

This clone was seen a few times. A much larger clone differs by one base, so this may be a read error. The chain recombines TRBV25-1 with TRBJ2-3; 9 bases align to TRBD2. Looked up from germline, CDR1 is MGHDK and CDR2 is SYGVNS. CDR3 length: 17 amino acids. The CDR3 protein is CAGSEYGSGSPPDTQYF. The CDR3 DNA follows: TGTGCCGGCAGTGAATATGGTAGCGGGAGCCCCCCAGATACGCAGTATTTT.

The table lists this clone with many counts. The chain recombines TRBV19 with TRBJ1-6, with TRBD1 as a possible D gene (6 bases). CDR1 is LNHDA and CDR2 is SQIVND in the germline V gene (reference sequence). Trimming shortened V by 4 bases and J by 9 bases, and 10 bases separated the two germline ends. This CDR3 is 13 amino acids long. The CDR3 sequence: CASSTGTSSPLHF. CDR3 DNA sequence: TGTGCCAGTAGTACCGGGACAAGTTCACCCCTCCACTTT.

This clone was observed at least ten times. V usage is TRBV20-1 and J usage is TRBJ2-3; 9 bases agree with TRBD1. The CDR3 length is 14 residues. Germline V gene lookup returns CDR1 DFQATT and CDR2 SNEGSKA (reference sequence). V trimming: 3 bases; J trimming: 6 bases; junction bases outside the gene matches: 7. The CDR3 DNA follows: TGCAGTGCTAGTTGGCGGGACAGGGTTGATACGCAGTATTTT. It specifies CSASWRDRVDTQYF.

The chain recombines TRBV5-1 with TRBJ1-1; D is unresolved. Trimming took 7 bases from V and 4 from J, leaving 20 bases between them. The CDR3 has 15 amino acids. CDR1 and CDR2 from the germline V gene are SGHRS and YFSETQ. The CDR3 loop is CASAYRVVRSTEAFF. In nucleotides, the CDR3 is TGCGCCAGCGCTTATCGGGTCGTAAGGAGCACTGAAGCTTTCTTT.

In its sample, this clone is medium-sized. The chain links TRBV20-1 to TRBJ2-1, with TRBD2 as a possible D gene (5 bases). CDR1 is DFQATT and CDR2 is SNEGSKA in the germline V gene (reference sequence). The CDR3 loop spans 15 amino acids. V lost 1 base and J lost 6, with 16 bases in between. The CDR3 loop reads CSARGFGVRGNEQFF. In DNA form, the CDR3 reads TGCAGTGCTAGAGGATTTGGGGTTCGGGGCAATGAGCAGTTCTTC.

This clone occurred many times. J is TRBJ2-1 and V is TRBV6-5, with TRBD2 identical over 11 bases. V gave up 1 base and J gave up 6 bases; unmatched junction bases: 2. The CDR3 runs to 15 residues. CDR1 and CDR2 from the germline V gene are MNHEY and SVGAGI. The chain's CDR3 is CASSYYGTSGNEQFF. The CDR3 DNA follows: TGTGCCAGCAGTTACTACGGGACTAGCGGCAATGAGCAGTTCTTC.

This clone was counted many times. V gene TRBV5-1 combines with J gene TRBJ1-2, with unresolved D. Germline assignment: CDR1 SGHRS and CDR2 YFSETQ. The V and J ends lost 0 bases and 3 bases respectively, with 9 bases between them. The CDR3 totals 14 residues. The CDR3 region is CASSLARQDYGYTF. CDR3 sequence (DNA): TGCGCCAGCAGCTTGGCCAGGCAAGACTATGGCTACACCTTC.

The CDR3 DNA reads TGTGCCAGCAGCGTAGGGGGATTAGTGCATAATGAGCAGTTCTTC. The encoded protein is CASSVGGLVHNEQFF. The rearrangement joins TRBV9 to TRBJ2-1; D not resolved. Germline V gene lookup returns CDR1 SGDLS and CDR2 YYNGEE. This CDR3 spans 15 amino acids. V dropped 0 bases and J dropped 7 bases, with 14 bases sitting between them.

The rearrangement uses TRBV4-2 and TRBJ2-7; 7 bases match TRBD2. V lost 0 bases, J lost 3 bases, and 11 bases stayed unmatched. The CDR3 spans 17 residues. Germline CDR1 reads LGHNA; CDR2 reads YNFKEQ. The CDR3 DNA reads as TGTGCCAGCAGCCAAGATCTCAGGGAGGGGATAGGCTACGAGCAGTACTTC. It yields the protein CASSQDLREGIGYEQYF.

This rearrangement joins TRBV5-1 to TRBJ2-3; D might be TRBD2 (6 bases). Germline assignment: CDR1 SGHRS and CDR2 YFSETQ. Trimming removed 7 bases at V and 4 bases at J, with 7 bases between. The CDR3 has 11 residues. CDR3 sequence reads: CASGTADTQYF. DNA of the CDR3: TGCGCCAGCGGGACTGCAGATACGCAGTATTTT.

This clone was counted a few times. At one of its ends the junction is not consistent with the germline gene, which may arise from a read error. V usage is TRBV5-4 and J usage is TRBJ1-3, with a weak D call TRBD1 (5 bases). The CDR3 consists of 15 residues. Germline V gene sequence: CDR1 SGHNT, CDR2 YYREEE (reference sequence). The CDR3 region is CASGLGRGAGNTIYF. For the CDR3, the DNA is TGTGCCAGCGGCTTGGGGCGAGGGGCTGGAAACACCATATATTTT.

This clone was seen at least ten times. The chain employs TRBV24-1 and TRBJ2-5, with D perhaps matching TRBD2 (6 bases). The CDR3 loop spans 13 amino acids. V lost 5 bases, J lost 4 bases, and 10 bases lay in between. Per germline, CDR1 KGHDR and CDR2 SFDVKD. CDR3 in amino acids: CATSGGGLETQYF. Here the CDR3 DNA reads TGTGCCACCAGTGGTGGGGGGTTAGAGACCCAGTACTTC.

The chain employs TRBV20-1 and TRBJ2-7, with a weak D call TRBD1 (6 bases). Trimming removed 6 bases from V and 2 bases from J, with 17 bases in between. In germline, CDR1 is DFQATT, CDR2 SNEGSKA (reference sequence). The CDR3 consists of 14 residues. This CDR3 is CSAGRDTTTYEQYF. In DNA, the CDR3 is TGCAGTGCGGGACGGGACACGACTACCTACGAGCAGTACTTC.

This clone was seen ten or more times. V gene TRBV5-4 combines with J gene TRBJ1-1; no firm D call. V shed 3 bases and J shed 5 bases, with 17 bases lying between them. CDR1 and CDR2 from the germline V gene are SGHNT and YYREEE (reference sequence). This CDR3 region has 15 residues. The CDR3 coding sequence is TGTGCCAGCAGCTATGGTATGGGGTTAAGTACTGAAGCTTTCTTT. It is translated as CASSYGMGLSTEAFF.

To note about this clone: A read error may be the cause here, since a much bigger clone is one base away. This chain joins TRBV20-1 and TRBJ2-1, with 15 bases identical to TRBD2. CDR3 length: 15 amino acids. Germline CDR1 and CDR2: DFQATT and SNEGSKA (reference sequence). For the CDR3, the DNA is TGCAGTGCCTATACTCCGGGACTAGCGGGAGGACAGCAGCTCTTC. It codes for CSAYTPGLAGGQQLF.

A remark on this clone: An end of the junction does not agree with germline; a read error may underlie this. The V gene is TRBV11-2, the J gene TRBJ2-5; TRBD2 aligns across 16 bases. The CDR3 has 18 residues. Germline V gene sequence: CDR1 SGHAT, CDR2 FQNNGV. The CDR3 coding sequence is TGTGCCATCAGCTTCGGGACTAGCGGGAGGGCCCCGGGGGAGACCCAGTACTTC. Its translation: CAISFGTSGRAPGETQYF.

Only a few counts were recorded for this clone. The CDR3 nucleotides are TGTGCCAGCACGAGGAGGTACTTTCCGGAGCTTCCTCTATGTGGCTACACCTTC. Translation: CASTRRYFPELPLCGYTF. The rearrangement joins TRBV6-4 to TRBJ1-2, with D unresolved. Looked up from germline, CDR1 is MRHNA and CDR2 is SNTAGT. Trimming stripped 7 bases from V and 7 bases from J, with 31 bases between. The length of the CDR3 is 18 residues.

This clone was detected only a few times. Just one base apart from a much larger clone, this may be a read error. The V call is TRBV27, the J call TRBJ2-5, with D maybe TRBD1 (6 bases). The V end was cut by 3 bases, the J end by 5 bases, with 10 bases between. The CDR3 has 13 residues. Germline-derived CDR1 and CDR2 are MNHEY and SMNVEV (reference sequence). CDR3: CASSFVRGETQYF. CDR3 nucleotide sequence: TGTGCCAGCAGTTTTGTTAGGGGGGAGACCCAGTACTTC.

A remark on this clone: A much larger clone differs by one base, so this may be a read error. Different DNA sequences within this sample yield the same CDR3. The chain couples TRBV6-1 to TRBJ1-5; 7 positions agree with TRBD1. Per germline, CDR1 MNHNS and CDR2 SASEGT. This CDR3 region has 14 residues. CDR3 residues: CASHRGSSNQPQHF. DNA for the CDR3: TGTGCCAGTCACAGGGGTTCTAGCAATCAGCCCCAGCATTTC.

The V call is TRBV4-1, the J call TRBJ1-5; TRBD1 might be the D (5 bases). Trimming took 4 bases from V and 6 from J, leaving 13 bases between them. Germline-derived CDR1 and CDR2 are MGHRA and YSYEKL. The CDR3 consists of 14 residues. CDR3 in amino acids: CASSPSGLVQPQHF. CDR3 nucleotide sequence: TGCGCCAGCAGCCCCTCAGGGTTAGTTCAGCCCCAGCATTTT.

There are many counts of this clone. CDR3 region: CASSELSSTEAFF. DNA of the CDR3: TGTGCCAGCAGTGAATTAAGCAGCACTGAAGCTTTCTTT. The rearrangement joins TRBV6-1 to TRBJ1-1; D is unresolved. Deletions cut 2 bases from V and 4 bases from J, with 8 bases between. The CDR3 has 13 amino acids. In germline, CDR1 is MNHNS, CDR2 SASEGT.

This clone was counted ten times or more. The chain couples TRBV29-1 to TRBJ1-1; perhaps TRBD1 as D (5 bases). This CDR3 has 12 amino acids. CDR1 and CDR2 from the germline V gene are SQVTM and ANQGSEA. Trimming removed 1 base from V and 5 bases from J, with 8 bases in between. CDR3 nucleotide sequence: TGCAGCGTTGAAGCAGGGAGGACTGAAGCTTTCTTT. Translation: CSVEAGRTEAFF. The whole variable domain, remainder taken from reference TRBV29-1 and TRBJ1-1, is SAVISQKPSRDICQRGTSLTIQCQVDSQVTMMFWYRQQPGQSLTLIATANQGSEATYESGFVIDKFPISRPNLTFSTLTVSNMSPEDSSIYLCSVEAGRTEAFFGQGTRLTVV.

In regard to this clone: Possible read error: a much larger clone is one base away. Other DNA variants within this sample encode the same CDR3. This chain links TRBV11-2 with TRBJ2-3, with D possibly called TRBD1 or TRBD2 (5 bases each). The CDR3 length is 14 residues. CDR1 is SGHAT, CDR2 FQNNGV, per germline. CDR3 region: CASSPGGSPDTQYF. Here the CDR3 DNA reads TGCGCCAGCAGCCCTGGGGGTTCACCAGATACGCAGTATTTT.

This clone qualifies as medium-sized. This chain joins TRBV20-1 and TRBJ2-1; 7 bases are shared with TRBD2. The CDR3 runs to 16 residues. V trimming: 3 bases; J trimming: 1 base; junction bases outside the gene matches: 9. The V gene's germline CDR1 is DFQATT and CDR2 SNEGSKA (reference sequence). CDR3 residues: CSARWGGSGSYNEQFF. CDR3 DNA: TGCAGTGCTAGGTGGGGCGGGAGTGGATCCTACAATGAGCAGTTCTTC.

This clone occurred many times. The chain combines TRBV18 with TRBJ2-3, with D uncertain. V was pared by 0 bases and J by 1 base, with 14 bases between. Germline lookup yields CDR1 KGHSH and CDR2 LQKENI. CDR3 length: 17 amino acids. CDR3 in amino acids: CASSPPTRRLGTDTQYF. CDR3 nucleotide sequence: TGTGCCAGCTCACCACCGACAAGGCGCTTGGGCACAGATACGCAGTATTTT.